Included here is one TCR beta chain sequence, with context. This sample was taken from a study of blood T cell repertoires in COVID-19. Trimming cost V 0 bases and J 5 bases, with 14 bases left between them. Germline CDR1 is SGHRS and CDR2 is YFSETQ. The CDR3 consists of 15 residues. In the authors' workflow: Scientists estimated how many nucleated cells there were by amplifying reference gene primers. The protocol was immunoSEQ multiplex PCR, while the TCRdb copy is restricted to in-frame clones and leaves out a portion. D and trimming come from the DNA, and the V and J calls and clone size come from that table. The sample has more than 30,000 clones; about 90% are singletons.

Sample: peripheral blood. The V and J genes are TRBV5-1 and TRBJ1-1; D might be TRBD1 (5 bases). The sequence came from a man aged 50 or older with active or convalescent COVID-19. CDR3 sequence (DNA): TGCGCCAGCAGCTTGGCGGGGGAAGGTGCAACTGAAGCTTTCTTT. It yields the protein CASSLAGEGATEAFF.